This T cell receptor (beta chain) was captured by sequencing in a study of cytomegalovirus exposure and HLA in healthy donors. For the study at large: For the approximately 390 genotyped donors, 75% to 90% fell within the Caucasian-associated ancestry cluster.

This PCR relied on a set of 60 Vbeta primers and 13 Jbeta primers. Method: immunoSEQ multiplex PCR; TCRdb's copy keeps in-frame clones and lacks some. The ten most abundant clones cover less than 2.5% of a sample with about 58,000 clones. On this clone: The antigen is not known.

The J segment lost 5 bases and the V segment lost 5 bases, leaving 6 bases of the junction unmatched. The CDR3 spans 15 residues. Germline lookup yields CDR1 MNHNS and CDR2 SASEGT. General study findings and limits: An analysis that came later showed most CMV-associated TCR beta chains appearing HLA-restricted. For most TCR beta V segments, an earlier analysis put the productive rate at about 87% or about 30% of the time.

The V call is TRBV6-1, the J call TRBJ2-1, with TRBD2 identical over 10 bases. Sequencing was carried out using PBMCs. This clonotype was sampled from a woman aged 18-29 years in good health and CMV-seronegative. CDR3 protein: CASSPRTSGHNEQFF. The DNA of the CDR3 is TGTGCCAGCAGTCCTCGGACTAGCGGCCACAATGAGCAGTTCTTC.